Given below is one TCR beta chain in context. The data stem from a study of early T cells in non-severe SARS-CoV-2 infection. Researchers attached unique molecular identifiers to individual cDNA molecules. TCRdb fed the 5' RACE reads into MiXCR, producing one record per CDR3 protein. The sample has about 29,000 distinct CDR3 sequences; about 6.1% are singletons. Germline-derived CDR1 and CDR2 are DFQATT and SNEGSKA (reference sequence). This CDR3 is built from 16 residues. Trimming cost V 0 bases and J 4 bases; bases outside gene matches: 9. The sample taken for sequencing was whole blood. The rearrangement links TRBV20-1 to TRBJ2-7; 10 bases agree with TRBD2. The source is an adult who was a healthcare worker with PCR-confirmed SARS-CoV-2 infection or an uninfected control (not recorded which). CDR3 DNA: TGCAGTGCTAGAGACCCTTCTAGCGGGGGCGGGTACGAGCAGTACTTC. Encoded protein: CSARDPSSGGGYEQYF.